These 15 T cell receptor beta chains share one sample of origin, sequenced in a study of T-cell memory formation after mild COVID-19. Using its own MiXCR run on the 5' RACE reads, TCRdb lists one record per CDR3 protein. The sample has 250,000 to 350,000 distinct CDR3 sequences; around an eighth are singletons. The sample taken for sequencing was PBMCs or a T cell subset sorted from them (not recorded which). All receptors come from a man between 18 and 35 years old who had mild COVID-19 (a few samples of this study predate the infection). Cell type and time point are not known.

J is TRBJ2-3 and V is TRBV18; 9 nucleotides agree with TRBD2. The CDR3 has 16 residues. The V segment lost 3 bases and the J segment 6 bases; nucleotides outside the gene matches: 10. Germline CDR1 reads KGHSH; CDR2 reads LQKENI. This CDR3 reads CASSPTAGGQLDTQYF. The CDR3 DNA sequence: TGTGCCAGCTCACCCACCGCGGGGGGGCAGTTGGATACGCAGTATTTT.

The gene calls are TRBV28 and TRBJ1-1; D not certain. This CDR3 spans 15 amino acids. Germline V gives CDR1 MDHEN, CDR2 SYDVKM. V lost 5 bases and J 2 bases, leaving 15 bases between the germline ends. CDR3 region: CASSTAGSENTEAFF. The CDR3 DNA follows: TGTGCCAGCAGTACCGCAGGTTCGGAAAACACTGAAGCTTTCTTT.

This clonotype showed up just a few times. In DNA form, the CDR3 reads TGCGCCAGCAGCTTCTCACAGGGCCCCTACAATGAGCAGTTCTTC. This encodes CASSFSQGPYNEQFF. The rearrangement joins TRBV5-1 to TRBJ2-1; tentatively, D is TRBD1 (6 bases). V dropped 2 bases and J dropped 2 bases, with 11 bases sitting between them. CDR1 and CDR2 from the germline V gene are SGHRS and YFSETQ. The CDR3 is 15 amino acids.

This clonotype was seen a few times. The chain combines TRBV14 with TRBJ1-1; D is ambiguous. The length of the CDR3 is 16 residues. The V end was cut by 3 bases, the J end by 3 bases, with 17 bases between. Germline CDR1 and CDR2: SGHDN and FVKESK. CDR3 in DNA: TGTGCCAGCAGCCATCTAATGGGCTGGGTGGACACTGAAGCTTTCTTT. Translating gives CASSHLMGWVDTEAFF.

This clonotype was seen a few times. The chain recombines TRBV6-6 with TRBJ2-7; 8 bases are shared with TRBD1. This CDR3 region has 15 residues. With V trimmed by 2 bases and J by 7 bases, 10 bases remained unmatched. In germline, CDR1 is MNHNY, CDR2 SVGAGI (reference sequence). The CDR3 loop is CASSYPPGQEKEQYF. The CDR3 bases are TGTGCCAGCAGTTACCCGCCGGGACAGGAAAAAGAGCAGTACTTC.

A note on this clonotype: At one end the junction does not follow the germline gene, possibly because of a read error. The V and J genes are TRBV4-1 and TRBJ1-1; 12 bases align to TRBD1. The germline V gene encodes CDR1 MGHRA and CDR2 YSYEKL. This CDR3 is 14 amino acids long. The CDR3 DNA reads as TGCGCCAGCAGCCAAGGGGCCCGGGACAGGGGGCCCCTCTTT. Translation: CASSQGARDRGPLF.

This clonotype was seen a few times. This rearrangement joins TRBV5-1 to TRBJ1-1, with TRBD1 as a possible D gene (6 bases). This CDR3 region has 17 residues. V dropped 3 bases and J dropped 1 base, with 19 bases sitting between them. Germline-derived CDR1 and CDR2 are SGHRS and YFSETQ. CDR3 nucleotide sequence: TGCGCCAGCAGCTACCTCAATACGACAGGACCGAACACTGAAGCTTTCTTT. Its translation is CASSYLNTTGPNTEAFF.

The V and J genes are TRBV11-1 and TRBJ2-5, with a weak D call TRBD1 (5 bases). Germline loops: CDR1 SGHAT, CDR2 FQDESV (reference sequence). V was shortened by 4 bases and J by 5 bases, with 14 bases between the two germline ends. The CDR3 contains 14 residues. The CDR3 DNA reads as TGTGCCAGCAGCTCCGGACAAATGGGGGAGACCCAGTACTTC. It translates to CASSSGQMGETQYF.

The chain employs TRBV10-3 and TRBJ2-3; 10 nucleotides agree with TRBD2. Trimming took 5 bases from V and 2 from J; bases not matched to a gene: 4. The CDR3 is 15 amino acids. The germline CDR1 and CDR2 sequences are ENHRY and SYGVKD. The CDR3 DNA reads TGTGCCATCAGTACTAGCGGGGAGTCCACAGATACGCAGTATTTT. It is translated as CAISTSGESTDTQYF.

J is TRBJ1-2 and V is TRBV5-1; a weak D match, TRBD1 (5 bases). The ends were cut back, 0 bases at V and 1 base at J, with 19 bases in the middle. The CDR3 loop spans 18 amino acids. CDR1 is SGHRS and CDR2 is YFSETQ in the germline V gene. The CDR3 loop is CASSLGGQSLPNNYGYTF. The CDR3 DNA sequence: TGCGCCAGCAGCTTGGGAGGACAATCGCTACCAAATAACTATGGCTACACCTTC. The full variable domain, in which reference TRBV5-1 and TRBJ1-2 provide the parts outside the CDR3, is KAGVTQTPRYLIKTRGQQVTLSCSPISGHRSVSWYQQTPGQGLQFLFEYFSETQRNKGNFPGRFSGRQFSNSRSEMNVSTLELGDSALYLCASSLGGQSLPNNYGYTFGSGTRLTVV.

This clonotype showed up just a few times. The chain links TRBV6-5 to TRBJ2-7; 7 nucleotides agree with TRBD1. V dropped 6 bases and J dropped 0; count of bases not matched to a gene: 5. Germline CDR1 is MNHEY and CDR2 is SVGAGI. CDR3 length: 14 residues. CDR3 bases: TGTGCCAGCAGGTACGGGACAGACTCCTACGAGCAGTACGTC. It specifies CASRYGTDSYEQYV.

This rearrangement joins TRBV12-3 or TRBV12-4 to TRBJ1-1; D is ambiguous. With 10 bases removed from V and 3 bases from J, the gap between germline ends came to 15 bases. The CDR3 is 13 amino acids. In nucleotides, the CDR3 is TGTGCCACCGCGAAGTTGCCCGACACTGAAGCTTTCTTT. It encodes CATAKLPDTEAFF.

V is TRBV20-1 and J is TRBJ1-5; 10 nucleotides align to TRBD1. Germline V gene lookup returns CDR1 DFQATT and CDR2 SNEGSKA (reference sequence). The CDR3 sequence is 15 residues long. J gave up 7 bases and V 0 bases, and 6 bases lay outside the gene matches. CDR3 loop: CSARDRRDRGQPQHF. CDR3 sequence (DNA): TGCAGTGCTAGAGATAGAAGGGACAGGGGACAGCCCCAGCATTTT.

This clonotype was detected many times. The rearrangement links TRBV5-1 to TRBJ2-2, with D unclear. The CDR3 sequence is 15 residues long. Germline-derived CDR1 and CDR2 are SGHRS and YFSETQ. Trimming took 5 bases from V and 0 from J, leaving 11 bases between them. CDR3 residues: CASSLTDSNTGELFF. CDR3 in DNA: TGCGCCAGCAGTCTTACAGACTCGAACACCGGGGAGCTGTTTTTT. Full variable domain (rest looked up from reference TRBV5-1 and TRBJ2-2): KAGVTQTPRYLIKTRGQQVTLSCSPISGHRSVSWYQQTPGQGLQFLFEYFSETQRNKGNFPGRFSGRQFSNSRSEMNVSTLELGDSALYLCASSLTDSNTGELFFGEGSRLTVL.

The rearrangement uses TRBV7-2 and TRBJ1-2; no reliable D call. The germline V and J ends were trimmed by 1 base and 8 bases, with 11 bases remaining between them. The CDR3 has 13 residues. Germline V gene sequence: CDR1 SGHTA, CDR2 FQGNSA. The CDR3 coding sequence is TGTGCCAGCAGCTTAGATGTGGGCCGGGGCTACACCTTC. This encodes CASSLDVGRGYTF.